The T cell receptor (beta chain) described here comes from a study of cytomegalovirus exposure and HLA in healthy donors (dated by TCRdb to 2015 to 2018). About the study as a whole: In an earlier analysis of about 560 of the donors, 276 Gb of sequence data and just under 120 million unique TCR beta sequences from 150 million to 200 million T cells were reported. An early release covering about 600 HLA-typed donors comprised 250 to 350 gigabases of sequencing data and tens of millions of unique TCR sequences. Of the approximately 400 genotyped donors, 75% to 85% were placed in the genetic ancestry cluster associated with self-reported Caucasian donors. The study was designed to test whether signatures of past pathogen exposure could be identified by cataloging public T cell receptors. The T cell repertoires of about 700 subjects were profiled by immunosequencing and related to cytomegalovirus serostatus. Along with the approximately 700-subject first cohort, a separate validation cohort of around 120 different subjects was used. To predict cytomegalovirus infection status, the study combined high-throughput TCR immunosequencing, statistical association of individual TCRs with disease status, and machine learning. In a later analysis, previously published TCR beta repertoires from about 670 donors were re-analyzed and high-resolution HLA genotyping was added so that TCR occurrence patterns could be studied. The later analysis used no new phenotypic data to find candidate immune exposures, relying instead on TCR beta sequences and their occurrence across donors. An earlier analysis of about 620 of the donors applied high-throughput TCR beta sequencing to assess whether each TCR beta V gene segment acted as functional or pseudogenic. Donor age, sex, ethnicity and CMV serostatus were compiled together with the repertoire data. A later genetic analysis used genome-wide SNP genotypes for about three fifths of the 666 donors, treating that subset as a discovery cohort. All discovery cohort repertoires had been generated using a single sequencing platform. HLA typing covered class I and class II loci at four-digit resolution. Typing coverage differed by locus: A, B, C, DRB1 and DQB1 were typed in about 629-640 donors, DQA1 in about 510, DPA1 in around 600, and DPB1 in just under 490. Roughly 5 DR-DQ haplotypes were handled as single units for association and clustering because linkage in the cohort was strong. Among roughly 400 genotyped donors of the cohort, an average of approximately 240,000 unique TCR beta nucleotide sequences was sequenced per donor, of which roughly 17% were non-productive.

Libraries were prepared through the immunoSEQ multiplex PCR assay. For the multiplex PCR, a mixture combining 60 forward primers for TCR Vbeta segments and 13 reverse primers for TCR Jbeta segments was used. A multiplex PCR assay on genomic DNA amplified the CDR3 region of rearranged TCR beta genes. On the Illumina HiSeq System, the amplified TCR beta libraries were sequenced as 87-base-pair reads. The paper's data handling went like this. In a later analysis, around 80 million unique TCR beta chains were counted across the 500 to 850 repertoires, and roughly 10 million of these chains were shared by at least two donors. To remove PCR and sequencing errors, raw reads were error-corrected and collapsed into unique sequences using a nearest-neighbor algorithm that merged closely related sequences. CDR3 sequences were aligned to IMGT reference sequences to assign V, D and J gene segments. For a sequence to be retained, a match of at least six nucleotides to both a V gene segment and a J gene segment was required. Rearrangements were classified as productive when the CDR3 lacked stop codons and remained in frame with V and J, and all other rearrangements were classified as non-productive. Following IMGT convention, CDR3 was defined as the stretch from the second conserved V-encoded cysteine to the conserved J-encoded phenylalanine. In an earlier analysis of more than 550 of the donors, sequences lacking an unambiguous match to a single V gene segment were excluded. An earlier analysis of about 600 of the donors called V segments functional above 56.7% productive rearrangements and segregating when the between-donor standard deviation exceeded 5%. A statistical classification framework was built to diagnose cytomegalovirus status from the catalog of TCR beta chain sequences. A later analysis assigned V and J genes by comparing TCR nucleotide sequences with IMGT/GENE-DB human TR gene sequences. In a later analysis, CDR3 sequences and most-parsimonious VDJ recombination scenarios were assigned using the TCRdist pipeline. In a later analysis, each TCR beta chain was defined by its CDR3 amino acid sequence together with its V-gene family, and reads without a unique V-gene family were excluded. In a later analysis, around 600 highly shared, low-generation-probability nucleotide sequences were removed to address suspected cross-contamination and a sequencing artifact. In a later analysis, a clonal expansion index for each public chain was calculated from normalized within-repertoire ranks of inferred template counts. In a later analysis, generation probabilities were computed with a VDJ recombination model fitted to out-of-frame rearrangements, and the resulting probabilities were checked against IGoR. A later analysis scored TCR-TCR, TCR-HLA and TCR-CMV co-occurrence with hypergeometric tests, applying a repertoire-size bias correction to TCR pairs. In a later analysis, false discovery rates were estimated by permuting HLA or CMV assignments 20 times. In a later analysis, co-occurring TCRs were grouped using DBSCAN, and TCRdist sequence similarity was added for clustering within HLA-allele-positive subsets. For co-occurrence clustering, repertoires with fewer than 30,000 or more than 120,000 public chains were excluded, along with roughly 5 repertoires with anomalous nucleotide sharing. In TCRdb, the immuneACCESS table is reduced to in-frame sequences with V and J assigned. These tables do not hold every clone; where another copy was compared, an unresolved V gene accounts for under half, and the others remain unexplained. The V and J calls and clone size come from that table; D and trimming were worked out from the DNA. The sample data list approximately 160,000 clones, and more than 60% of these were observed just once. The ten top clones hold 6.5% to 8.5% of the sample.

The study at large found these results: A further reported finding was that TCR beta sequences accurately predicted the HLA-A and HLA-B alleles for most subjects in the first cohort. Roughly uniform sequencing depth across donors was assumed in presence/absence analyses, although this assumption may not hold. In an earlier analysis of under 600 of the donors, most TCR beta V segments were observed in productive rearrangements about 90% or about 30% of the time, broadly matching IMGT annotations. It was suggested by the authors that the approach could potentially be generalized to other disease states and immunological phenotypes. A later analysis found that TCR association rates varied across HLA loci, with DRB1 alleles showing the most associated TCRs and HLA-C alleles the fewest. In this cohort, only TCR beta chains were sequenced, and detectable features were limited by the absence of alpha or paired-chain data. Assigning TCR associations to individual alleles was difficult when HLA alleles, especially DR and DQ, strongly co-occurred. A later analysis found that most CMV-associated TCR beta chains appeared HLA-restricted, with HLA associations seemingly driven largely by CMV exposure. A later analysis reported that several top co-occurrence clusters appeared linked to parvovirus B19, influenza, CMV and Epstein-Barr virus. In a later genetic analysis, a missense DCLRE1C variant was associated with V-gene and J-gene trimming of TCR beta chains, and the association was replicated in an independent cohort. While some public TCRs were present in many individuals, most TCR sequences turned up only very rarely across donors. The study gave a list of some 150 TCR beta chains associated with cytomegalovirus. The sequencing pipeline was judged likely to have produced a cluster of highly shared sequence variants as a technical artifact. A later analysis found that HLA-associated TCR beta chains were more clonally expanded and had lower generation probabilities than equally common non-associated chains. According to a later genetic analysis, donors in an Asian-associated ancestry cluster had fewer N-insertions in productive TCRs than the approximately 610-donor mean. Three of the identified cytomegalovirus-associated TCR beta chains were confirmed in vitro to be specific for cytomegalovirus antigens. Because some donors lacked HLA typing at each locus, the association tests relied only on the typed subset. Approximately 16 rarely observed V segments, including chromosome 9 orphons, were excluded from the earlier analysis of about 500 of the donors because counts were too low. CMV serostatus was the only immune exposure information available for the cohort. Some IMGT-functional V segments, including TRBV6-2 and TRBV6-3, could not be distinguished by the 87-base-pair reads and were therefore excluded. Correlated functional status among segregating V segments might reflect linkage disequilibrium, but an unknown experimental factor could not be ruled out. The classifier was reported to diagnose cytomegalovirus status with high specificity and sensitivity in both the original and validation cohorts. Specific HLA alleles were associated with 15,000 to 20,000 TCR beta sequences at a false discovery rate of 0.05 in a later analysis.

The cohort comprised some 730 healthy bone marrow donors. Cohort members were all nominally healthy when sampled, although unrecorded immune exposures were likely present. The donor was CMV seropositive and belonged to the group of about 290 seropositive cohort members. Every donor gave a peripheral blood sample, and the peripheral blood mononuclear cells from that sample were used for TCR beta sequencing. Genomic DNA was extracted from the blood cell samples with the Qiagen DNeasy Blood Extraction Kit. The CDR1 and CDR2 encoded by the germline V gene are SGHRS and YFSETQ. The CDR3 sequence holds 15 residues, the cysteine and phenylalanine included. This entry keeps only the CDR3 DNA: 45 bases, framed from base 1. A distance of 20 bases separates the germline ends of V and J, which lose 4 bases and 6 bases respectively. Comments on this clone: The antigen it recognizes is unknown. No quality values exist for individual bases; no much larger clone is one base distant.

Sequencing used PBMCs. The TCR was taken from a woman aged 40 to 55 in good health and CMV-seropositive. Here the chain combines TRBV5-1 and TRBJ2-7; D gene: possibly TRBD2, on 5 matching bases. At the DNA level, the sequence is TGCGCCAGCAGCCCCTTTGCCGGGAAAGAGGGCGAGCAGTACTTC. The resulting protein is CASSPFAGKEGEQYF.